This TCR beta chain was profiled in a study of blood T cell repertoires in COVID-19. Turning to the study itself: Whether acute or convalescent, the COVID-19 samples came from the United States, Italy and Spain. Sources were T cells, B-cell-depleted T cells, or PBMCs; the material itself was cDNA or gDNA.

Some clones are missing from TCRdb's copy, which holds only in-frame ones; the method was immunoSEQ multiplex PCR. The table lists about 250,000 clones, over 75% of them singletons. Recruitment covered about 26 US areas and drew participants whose ages spanned about 18 to 90 years. CDR1 is KGHSH, CDR2 LQKENI, per germline. CDR3 length equals 12 residues. V was pared by 4 bases and J by 3 bases, with 7 bases between. The rearrangement joins TRBV18 to TRBJ2-7; D gene unclear. Specimen: PBMCs or T cells enriched from blood (not recorded which). This sequence originates from a man in his forties who had recovered from COVID-19. In DNA, the CDR3 is TGTGCCAGCTCACTGCAGGACTACGAGCAGTACTTC. Translating it yields CASSLQDYEQYF.